The rows below give T cell receptor beta chains drawn from one sample of a study of shared clonotypes between healthy human individuals. Sequencing used immunoSEQ multiplex PCR; TCRdb keeps in-frame clones, though not all of them. The sample comprises 2 million to 3 million clones, 90% to 95% of which are singletons, and approximately 0.35% rests with the top ten. Sample: naive CD4+ T cells from PBMCs. These receptors were taken from a man aged 18 to 30 in good health. Some clones in this sample may be carry-over from other donors' samples. CDR3s include the opening cysteine and the closing phenylalanine or tryptophan. Each record gives: CDR3 length, clone size, D gene, V gene, J gene, CDR3 protein, CDR3 DNA. The D gene is left open where the match is weak. Size is stated for part of the rows, as once, few or many counts, or as a class when the clone is expanded.

cdr3_length: 14
clone_size: .
d_call: TRBD1
v_call: TRBV7-8
j_call: TRBJ2-7
cdr3_aa: CASSRGPQQYEQYF
cdr3_nt: TGTGCCAGCAGCAGGGGGCCGCAGCAGTACGAGCAGTACTTC

cdr3_length: 13
clone_size: .
d_call: TRBD1
v_call: TRBV7-9
j_call: TRBJ1-2
cdr3_aa: CASSAQGEGGYTF
cdr3_nt: TGTGCCAGCAGCGCACAGGGGGAGGGTGGCTACACCTTC

cdr3_length: 16
clone_size: .
d_call: .
v_call: TRBV4-1
j_call: TRBJ2-7
cdr3_aa: CASSQETVGAPYEQYF
cdr3_nt: TGCGCCAGCAGCCAAGAGACGGTAGGGGCCCCCTACGAGCAGTACTTC

cdr3_length: 15
clone_size: .
d_call: .
v_call: TRBV28
j_call: TRBJ2-5
cdr3_aa: CASSYPWGEKETQYF
cdr3_nt: TGTGCCAGCAGTTACCCATGGGGGGAGAAAGAGACCCAGTACTTC

cdr3_length: 14
clone_size: .
d_call: .
v_call: TRBV6-1
j_call: TRBJ1-2
cdr3_aa: CASSPGQALYGYTF
cdr3_nt: TGTGCCAGCAGTCCAGGACAAGCCCTCTATGGCTACACCTTC

cdr3_length: 12
clone_size: .
d_call: .
v_call: TRBV6-1
j_call: TRBJ1-1
cdr3_aa: CASNTAGTEAFF
cdr3_nt: TGTGCCAGCAATACGGCGGGCACTGAAGCTTTCTTT

cdr3_length: 15
clone_size: .
d_call: TRBD2
v_call: TRBV7-3
j_call: TRBJ2-1
cdr3_aa: CASSRREGLGNEQFF
cdr3_nt: TGTGCCAGCAGTAGGCGGGAGGGCCTAGGGAATGAGCAGTTCTTC

cdr3_length: 13
clone_size: few
d_call: TRBD2
v_call: TRBV6-1
j_call: TRBJ2-5
cdr3_aa: CAGSASGAETQYF
cdr3_nt: TGTGCGGGGAGCGCTAGCGGGGCGGAGACCCAGTACTTC

cdr3_length: 13
clone_size: .
d_call: .
v_call: TRBV7-2
j_call: TRBJ2-1
cdr3_aa: CASSLAWLNEQFF
cdr3_nt: TGTGCCAGCAGCTTAGCGTGGTTGAATGAGCAGTTCTTC

cdr3_length: 18
clone_size: .
d_call: TRBD1
v_call: TRBV19
j_call: TRBJ2-7
cdr3_aa: CASSISTTRTGISYEQYF
cdr3_nt: TGTGCCAGTAGTATTAGTACGACCCGGACAGGGATCTCCTACGAGCAGTACTTC

cdr3_length: 14
clone_size: once
d_call: .
v_call: TRBV5-1
j_call: TRBJ2-5
cdr3_aa: CASSAGGLQETQYF
cdr3_nt: TGCGCCAGCTCCGCCGGGGGATTACAAGAGACCCAGTACTTC

cdr3_length: 15
clone_size: .
d_call: TRBD2
v_call: TRBV28
j_call: TRBJ2-7
cdr3_aa: CASSRLAGGGYEQYF
cdr3_nt: TGTGCCAGCAGTCGCCTAGCGGGAGGTGGTTACGAGCAGTACTTC

cdr3_length: 17
clone_size: .
d_call: TRBD2
v_call: TRBV27
j_call: TRBJ2-1
cdr3_aa: CASSPRSTSGPYNEQFF
cdr3_nt: TGTGCCAGCAGTCCCCGATCGACTAGCGGGCCCTACAATGAGCAGTTCTTC

cdr3_length: 15
clone_size: .
d_call: .
v_call: TRBV28
j_call: TRBJ1-5
cdr3_aa: CASSFAGVGNQPQHF
cdr3_nt: TGTGCCAGCAGTTTTGCGGGGGTTGGGAATCAGCCCCAGCATTTT

cdr3_length: 14
clone_size: once
d_call: TRBD2
v_call: TRBV30
j_call: TRBJ2-7
cdr3_aa: CAWKPGGTSYEQYF
cdr3_nt: TGTGCCTGGAAGCCCGGGGGGACCAGCTACGAGCAGTACTTC

cdr3_length: 14
clone_size: few
d_call: .
v_call: TRBV10-3
j_call: TRBJ1-5
cdr3_aa: CAISGAPVGQPQHF
cdr3_nt: TGTGCCATCAGTGGGGCCCCAGTGGGGCAGCCCCAGCATTTT

cdr3_length: 14
clone_size: .
d_call: TRBD1
v_call: TRBV6-5
j_call: TRBJ1-1
cdr3_aa: CASSRTGANTEAFF
cdr3_nt: TGTGCCAGCAGTCGCACAGGGGCGAACACTGAAGCTTTCTTT

cdr3_length: 19
clone_size: .
d_call: TRBD1
v_call: TRBV7-9
j_call: TRBJ2-6
cdr3_aa: CASSTPPGQESSGANVLTF
cdr3_nt: TGTGCCAGCAGCACCCCCCCGGGACAGGAGAGCTCTGGGGCCAACGTCCTGACTTTC

cdr3_length: 15
clone_size: .
d_call: .
v_call: TRBV28
j_call: TRBJ1-2
cdr3_aa: CASSRPGVANYGYTF
cdr3_nt: TGTGCCAGCAGTCGTCCCGGGGTGGCTAACTATGGCTACACCTTC

cdr3_length: 13
clone_size: .
d_call: .
v_call: TRBV6-1
j_call: TRBJ2-3
cdr3_aa: CASNELSTDTQYF
cdr3_nt: TGTGCCAGCAATGAGCTTAGCACAGATACGCAGTATTTT

cdr3_length: 16
clone_size: .
d_call: .
v_call: TRBV19
j_call: TRBJ2-1
cdr3_aa: CASSNPLWTAYNEQFF
cdr3_nt: TGTGCCAGTAGTAACCCCCTGTGGACAGCCTACAATGAGCAGTTCTTC

cdr3_length: 14
clone_size: .
d_call: .
v_call: TRBV2
j_call: TRBJ2-7
cdr3_aa: CASSDQGSGYEQYF
cdr3_nt: TGTGCCAGCAGTGATCAGGGTTCGGGGTACGAGCAGTACTTC

cdr3_length: 14
clone_size: .
d_call: .
v_call: TRBV29-1
j_call: TRBJ2-7
cdr3_aa: CSVAGILRADEQYF
cdr3_nt: TGCAGCGTTGCGGGTATATTAAGGGCGGACGAGCAGTACTTC

cdr3_length: 12
clone_size: .
d_call: .
v_call: TRBV5-1
j_call: TRBJ2-1
cdr3_aa: CASSGTLNEQFF
cdr3_nt: TGCGCCAGCAGCGGGACCCTCAATGAGCAGTTCTTC

cdr3_length: 14
clone_size: .
d_call: TRBD1
v_call: TRBV27
j_call: TRBJ1-5
cdr3_aa: CASSRTGGQQPQHF
cdr3_nt: TGTGCCAGCAGCCGAACAGGGGGACAACAGCCCCAGCATTTT